Given below is one T cell receptor (beta chain) in context. The table came from immunoSEQ multiplex PCR; TCRdb's copy has only in-frame clones and leaves some out. The table includes roughly 50,000 clones, around 90% detected once. These data originate in a study of cytomegalovirus exposure and HLA in healthy donors. V lost 2 bases, J lost 9 bases, and 10 bases stayed unmatched. CDR3 size: 15 residues. CDR1 and CDR2 (germline): ENHRY, SYGVKD. The sample was PBMCs. This TCR derives from a man younger than 30 in good health and CMV-seronegative. The V and J genes are TRBV10-3 and TRBJ2-7; 10 bases map to TRBD2. The CDR3 coding sequence is TGTGCCATCAGTGAGGTCTGGACTAGCGGCTTTGGGCAGTACTTC. This gives the protein CAISEVWTSGFGQYF.